Presented here are 12 T cell receptor beta chains from one specimen sequenced in a study of T cell responses to AZD1222 COVID-19 vaccine. Clones were sequenced by immunoSEQ multiplex PCR, and TCRdb holds only the in-frame ones, with some missing. Among 150,000 or so clones listed, 80% to 95% were seen once. Sequenced here: peripheral blood, sampled on day 0 of AZD1222 vaccination. The receptor set was obtained from an adult in good health.

This clone has only one observation. This rearrangement joins TRBV3-1 (or the pseudogene TRBV3-2) to TRBJ1-5; D is undetermined. Germline assignment: CDR1 LGHDT and CDR2 YNNKEL (reference sequence). The CDR3 is 13 amino acids. The germline V and J ends were trimmed by 4 bases and 7 bases, with 11 bases remaining between them. In DNA form, the CDR3 reads TGTGCCAGCAGCCTAGCGGGAGGGCAGCCCCAGCATTTT. The encoded protein is CASSLAGGQPQHF.

Only one count was recorded for this clone. The sample carries other DNA sequences with the same CDR3. The V gene is TRBV3-1 (or the pseudogene TRBV3-2), the J gene TRBJ1-1, with 7 nucleotides matching TRBD1. Germline V lookup: CDR1 LGHDT, CDR2 YNNKEL (reference sequence). J was trimmed by 5 bases and V by 1 base; bases with no gene match: 4. There are 14 residues in the CDR3. The CDR3 region has the DNA TGTGCCAGCAGCCAAGGGCAGGGGGGGACTGAAGCTTTCTTT. This translates into CASSQGQGGTEAFF.

V is TRBV25-1 and J is TRBJ1-3; D is perhaps TRBD1 (5 bases). The V end was cut by 6 bases, the J end by 4 bases, with 10 bases between. The CDR3 has 13 amino acids. Germline V gene lookup returns CDR1 MGHDK and CDR2 SYGVNS. The CDR3: CASRYQGGNTIYF. The CDR3 bases are TGTGCCAGCAGATACCAGGGAGGAAACACCATATATTTT.

The chain carries TRBV5-4 and TRBJ2-1; no reliable D call. The CDR3 length is 11 residues. V dropped 2 bases and J dropped 6 bases, with 3 bases sitting between them. CDR1 is SGHNT and CDR2 is YYREEE in the germline V gene (reference sequence). The CDR3 DNA follows: TGTGCCAGCAGCTTTCCCAATGAGCAGTTCTTC. Protein product: CASSFPNEQFF.

V and J are TRBV6-5 and TRBJ1-5; D is perhaps TRBD1 (6 bases). Germline CDR1 is MNHEY and CDR2 is SVGAGI. This CDR3 is built from 14 residues. Trimming cost V 7 bases and J 3 bases, with 13 bases left between them. The CDR3 DNA is TGTGCCAGCACCCCCAGGGGATCCAATCAGCCCCAGCATTTT. Translation: CASTPRGSNQPQHF.

The chain is built from TRBV18 and TRBJ2-5; 8 bases align to TRBD1. This CDR3 is 13 amino acids long. CDR1 is KGHSH, CDR2 LQKENI, per germline. J was trimmed by 5 bases and V by 4 bases; bases with no gene match: 3. The CDR3 protein is CASSRRQGETQYF. The CDR3, as DNA: TGTGCCAGCTCACGTCGACAGGGGGAGACCCAGTACTTC.

This rearrangement joins TRBV3-1 (or the pseudogene TRBV3-2) to TRBJ2-7; D unresolved. This CDR3 contains 14 residues. V shed 1 base and J shed 0 bases, with 7 bases lying between them. The germline V gene has CDR1 LGHDT and CDR2 YNNKEL (reference sequence). The CDR3 loop reads CASSQAGFSYEQYF. CDR3 DNA: TGTGCCAGCAGCCAAGCTGGTTTCTCCTACGAGCAGTACTTC.

The V call is TRBV2, the J call TRBJ1-6, with D unclear. With 4 bases removed from V and 6 bases from J, the gap between germline ends came to 4 bases. From germline, CDR1 is SNHLY and CDR2 FYNNEI. This CDR3 is built from 12 residues. CDR3 in DNA: TGTGCCAGCAGTGTTAGTAATTCACCCCTCCACTTT. Amino acids: CASSVSNSPLHF.

The chain uses TRBV19 and TRBJ1-5; D possibly corresponds to TRBD1 (6 bases). The V and J ends lost 5 bases and 6 bases respectively, with 11 bases between them. The CDR3 runs 13 residues. Germline V gene sequence: CDR1 LNHDA, CDR2 SQIVND (reference sequence). The chain's CDR3 is CASSSGQRQPQHF. CDR3 nucleotide sequence: TGTGCCAGTAGTTCGGGACAACGTCAGCCCCAGCATTTT. Filled out from reference TRBV19 and TRBJ1-5, the complete variable domain reads DGGITQSPKYLFRKEGQNVTLSCEQNLNHDAMYWYRQDPGQGLRLIYYSQIVNDFQKGDIAEGYSVSREKKESFPLTVTSAQKNPTAFYLCASSSGQRQPQHFGDGTRLSIL.

The rearrangement joins TRBV24-1 to TRBJ2-2, with TRBD1 as a possible D gene (5 bases). The CDR3 consists of 12 residues. V shed 9 bases and J shed 6 bases, with 10 bases lying between them. The germline V gene encodes CDR1 KGHDR and CDR2 SFDVKD. Here the CDR3 DNA reads TGTGCCACCGTCGACAGATCCGGGGAGCTGTTTTTT. It yields the protein CATVDRSGELFF.

V is TRBV4-2 and J is TRBJ2-3; 8 bases match TRBD2. The length of the CDR3 is 16 residues. The trim removed 1 base at V and 3 bases at J, leaving 6 bases unmatched. From germline, CDR1 is LGHNA and CDR2 YNFKEQ. Here the CDR3 reads CASSQAAGGSTDTQYF. The CDR3 nucleotides read TGTGCCAGCAGCCAAGCGGCGGGGGGAAGTACAGATACGCAGTATTTT.

The V gene is TRBV2, the J gene TRBJ1-5; D perhaps matches TRBD1 (5 bases). The length of the CDR3 is 13 residues. Germline lookup yields CDR1 SNHLY and CDR2 FYNNEI. The germline V and J ends were trimmed by 5 bases and 3 bases, with 8 bases remaining between them. CDR3 in amino acids: CASSRQNNQPQHF. CDR3 bases: TGTGCCAGCAGTAGACAGAACAATCAGCCCCAGCATTTT.